Below, 22 T cell receptor beta chains from the same sample are listed, as sequenced in a study of blood T cell repertoires in COVID-19. The repertoire was sequenced with immunoSEQ multiplex PCR; TCRdb's copy has only in-frame clones and lacks some. Of some 160,000 clones in the sample, more than 65% were seen once. The sequenced sample was peripheral blood. The receptors were gathered from a man aged 65 to 79 with active or convalescent COVID-19.

J is TRBJ1-1 and V is TRBV7-6, with D uncertain. Per germline, CDR1 SGHVS and CDR2 FNYEAQ. CDR3 length equals 14 residues. The ends were cut back, 3 bases at V and 4 bases at J, with 12 bases in the middle. The CDR3 bases are TGTGCCAGCAGCTTCAGTGGCCATGGCACTGAAGCTTTCTTT. Translation gives CASSFSGHGTEAFF.

J is TRBJ1-5 and V is TRBV19; 8 bases agree with TRBD1. There are 14 residues in the CDR3. Germline values: CDR1 LNHDA, CDR2 SQIVND (reference sequence). The J segment lost 5 bases and the V segment lost 2 bases, leaving 2 bases of the junction unmatched. The CDR3 loop reads CASSIQGAYQPQHF. The DNA of the CDR3 is TGTGCCAGTAGTATACAGGGGGCATATCAGCCCCAGCATTTT.

The chain uses TRBV2 and TRBJ1-4; a weak D match, TRBD1 (5 bases). CDR1 is SNHLY and CDR2 is FYNNEI in the germline V gene. Trimming removed 3 bases at V and 7 bases at J, with 9 bases between. The CDR3 length is 13 residues. Here the CDR3 DNA reads TGTGCCAGCAGTGAGGGGCTCGGTGAAAAACTGTTTTTT. This encodes CASSEGLGEKLFF.

This rearrangement joins TRBV2 to TRBJ1-5, with D perhaps TRBD1 (5 bases). This CDR3 has 13 amino acids. Germline lookup yields CDR1 SNHLY and CDR2 FYNNEI. V lost 1 base, J lost 6 bases, and 7 bases lay in between. DNA of the CDR3: TGTGCCAGCAGTGAAGGAAGGGGTCAGCCCCAGCATTTT. Translation gives CASSEGRGQPQHF.

The chain links TRBV24-1 to TRBJ2-1, with 12 nucleotides matching TRBD2. This CDR3 contains 15 residues. Germline CDR1 KGHDR, CDR2 SFDVKD. V lost 4 bases and J lost 10; bases outside the gene matches: 7. Here the CDR3 reads CATSDPRTSGEEQFF. CDR3 DNA sequence: TGTGCCACCAGTGACCCTCGGACTAGCGGGGAGGAGCAGTTCTTC.

This sequence joins TRBV19 and TRBJ1-4; 7 bases align to TRBD1. This CDR3 is 14 amino acids long. In germline, CDR1 is LNHDA, CDR2 SQIVND (reference sequence). Trimming took 1 base from V and 8 from J; bases not matched to a gene: 4. The CDR3 loop is CASSIGRGLEKLFF. CDR3 bases: TGTGCCAGTAGTATAGGGAGGGGGCTGGAAAAACTGTTTTTT.

V is TRBV5-1 and J is TRBJ1-1; no definite D call. The V end was cut by 1 base, the J end by 0 bases, with 19 bases between. There are 18 residues in the CDR3. Per germline, CDR1 SGHRS and CDR2 YFSETQ. This CDR3 is CASSLREGAVTMNTEAFF. The CDR3 DNA reads as TGCGCCAGCAGCTTGAGGGAGGGTGCAGTTACCATGAACACTGAAGCTTTCTTT.

By share of the sample, this clone is medium-sized. This chain links TRBV19 with TRBJ1-2, with a weak D call TRBD1 (5 bases). This CDR3 has 13 residues. Germline-derived CDR1 and CDR2 are LNHDA and SQIVND (reference sequence). Trimming removed 3 bases at V and 8 bases at J, with 13 bases between. The CDR3 DNA reads TGTGCCAGTAGTATGCGGAGGGGACGCGGCTACACCTTC. Translation: CASSMRRGRGYTF. Together with reference TRBV19 and TRBJ1-2, the CDR3 gives the full variable domain: DGGITQSPKYLFRKEGQNVTLSCEQNLNHDAMYWYRQDPGQGLRLIYYSQIVNDFQKGDIAEGYSVSREKKESFPLTVTSAQKNPTAFYLCASSMRRGRGYTFGSGTRLTVV.

The chain is built from TRBV2 and TRBJ2-5; 9 bases map to TRBD2. The CDR3 runs to 15 residues. Germline V gene lookup returns CDR1 SNHLY and CDR2 FYNNEI. With V trimmed by 4 bases and J by 1 base, 4 bases remained unmatched. The CDR3 sequence is CASSGTAGGQETQYF. The CDR3 nucleotides read TGTGCCAGCAGTGGGACAGCGGGGGGCCAAGAGACCCAGTACTTC.

CDR3 nucleotide sequence: TGTGCCAGTAGTATAGATGGCACAGGGGGCAGGGAGACCCAGTACTTC. This gives the protein CASSIDGTGGRETQYF. The chain uses TRBV19 and TRBJ2-5, with 9 bases fitting TRBD1. The CDR3 length is 16 residues. With V trimmed by 0 bases and J by 5 bases, 7 bases remained unmatched. From germline, CDR1 is LNHDA and CDR2 SQIVND (reference sequence).

The J gene is TRBJ1-2, the V gene TRBV2, with TRBD1 matching 11 bases. Germline CDR1 SNHLY, CDR2 FYNNEI. This CDR3 region has 14 residues. V shed 5 bases, J shed 2 bases, and the junction held 1 base outside the gene matches. CDR3 DNA: TGTGCCAGCAGTCGGGACAGGGGGAACTATGGCTACACCTTC. Its translation: CASSRDRGNYGYTF.

This chain links TRBV28 with TRBJ1-6, with D perhaps matching TRBD1 (6 bases). Germline values: CDR1 MDHEN, CDR2 SYDVKM. The V and J ends lost 2 bases and 7 bases respectively, with 12 bases between them. This CDR3 has 15 residues. As DNA, the CDR3 is TGTGCCAGCAGTTTAGGGGGCCGGCGGAATTCACCCCTCCACTTT. Translation: CASSLGGRRNSPLHF.

The rearrangement joins TRBV6-5 to TRBJ2-3; D might be TRBD2 (7 bases). The V and J ends lost 2 bases and 3 bases respectively, with 12 bases between them. Germline loops: CDR1 MNHEY, CDR2 SVGAGI. This CDR3 is 15 amino acids long. Written as DNA, the CDR3 is TGTGCCAGCAGTTACGGGGGCGGGGGAACAGATACGCAGTATTTT. This codes for CASSYGGGGTDTQYF.

The J gene is TRBJ1-1, the V gene TRBV10-2, with a weak D call TRBD1 (6 bases). V was clipped by 5 bases and J by 9 bases, with 10 bases between them. This CDR3 is built from 11 residues. Germline V gene lookup returns CDR1 WSHSY and CDR2 SAAADI. CDR3 DNA: TGCGCCAGCAGTCCGGACAGCCAAGCTTTCTTT. It is translated as CASSPDSQAFF.

V and J are TRBV18 and TRBJ1-4; TRBD1 matches at 7 bases. CDR3 length: 16 residues. CDR1 KGHSH and CDR2 LQKENI come from the germline V gene. V shed 4 bases and J 5 bases; nucleotides not matched to a gene: 10. The CDR3 region is CASSLRTGGQNEKLFF. The CDR3 nucleotides are TGTGCCAGCTCACTCAGGACAGGCGGGCAGAATGAAAAACTGTTTTTT.

The chain joins TRBV10-3 to TRBJ2-3, with 12 positions matching TRBD2. Germline V gene data show CDR1 as ENHRY and CDR2 as SYGVKD. This CDR3 has 15 amino acids. With 6 bases clipped from V and 3 bases from J, the junction kept 4 bases outside the gene matches. For the CDR3, the DNA is TGTGCCATCAGACGGGGACTAGCGGGTACAGATACGCAGTATTTT. Amino acids: CAIRRGLAGTDTQYF.

This clone qualifies as medium-sized. V gene TRBV5-6 combines with J gene TRBJ1-4; D is undetermined. V was trimmed by 3 bases and J by 7 bases, leaving 16 bases between them. Germline V CDR1 and CDR2: SGHDT, YYEEEE. The CDR3 contains 15 residues. The CDR3 is CASSSYYLSGEKLFF. CDR3 DNA sequence: TGTGCCAGCAGCTCCTACTATCTGAGCGGTGAAAAACTGTTTTTT.

The gene calls are TRBV6-2 or TRBV6-3 and TRBJ1-1; TRBD1 matches 8 bases. J gave up 5 bases and V 7 bases, and 6 bases lay outside the gene matches. Per the germline V gene, CDR1 is MNHEY and CDR2 is SVGEGT. This CDR3 has 13 amino acids. This CDR3 reads CASTPDRVTEAFF. As DNA, the CDR3 is TGTGCCAGCACCCCGGACAGGGTGACTGAAGCTTTCTTT.

This clone was detected only a few times. This chain joins TRBV10-3 and TRBJ2-7, with 7 bases lining up with TRBD2. Looked up from germline, CDR1 is ENHRY and CDR2 is SYGVKD. The length of the CDR3 is 12 residues. Germline trimming cut 7 bases from V and 3 bases from J; bases unmatched to any gene: 3. The CDR3 loop reads CAINGDYYEQYF. The CDR3 nucleotides read TGTGCCATCAACGGGGACTACTACGAGCAGTACTTC.

The chain uses TRBV9 and TRBJ2-5; weak D call: TRBD2 (5 bases). This CDR3 has 14 residues. CDR1 SGDLS and CDR2 YYNGEE come from the germline V gene. V was shortened by 2 bases and J by 0 bases, with 8 bases between the two germline ends. The CDR3, as DNA: TGTGCCAGCAGCGTCAGCGGTCACCAAGAGACCCAGTACTTC. This gives the protein CASSVSGHQETQYF. The complete variable domain, with remaining parts taken from reference TRBV9 and TRBJ2-5, reads DSGVTQTPKHLITATGQRVTLRCSPRSGDLSVYWYQQSLDQGLQFLIQYYNGEERAKGNILERFSAQQFPDLHSELNLSSLELGDSALYFCASSVSGHQETQYFGPGTRLLVL.

The rearrangement uses TRBV5-4 and TRBJ1-1; 10 bases are shared with TRBD1. With V trimmed by 7 bases and J by 3 bases, 3 bases remained unmatched. The CDR3 consists of 13 residues. CDR1 is SGHNT, CDR2 YYREEE, per germline (reference sequence). The chain's CDR3 is CASRQGADTEAFF. The CDR3, as DNA: TGTGCCAGCCGACAGGGGGCTGACACTGAAGCTTTCTTT.

The chain carries TRBV28 and TRBJ2-7, with D perhaps TRBD1 (6 bases). The CDR3 covers 15 residues. In germline, CDR1 is MDHEN, CDR2 SYDVKM. The V end was cut by 4 bases, the J end by 2 bases, with 15 bases between. CDR3 sequence: CASSSIQTGTYEQYF. The CDR3 DNA sequence: TGTGCCAGCAGTTCAATCCAGACAGGTACCTACGAGCAGTACTTC. Filled out from reference TRBV28 and TRBJ2-7, the complete variable domain reads DVKVTQSSRYLVKRTGEKVFLECVQDMDHENMFWYRQDPGLGLRLIYFSYDVKMKEKGDIPEGYSVSREKKERFSLILESASTNQTSMYLCASSSIQTGTYEQYFGPGTRLTVT.